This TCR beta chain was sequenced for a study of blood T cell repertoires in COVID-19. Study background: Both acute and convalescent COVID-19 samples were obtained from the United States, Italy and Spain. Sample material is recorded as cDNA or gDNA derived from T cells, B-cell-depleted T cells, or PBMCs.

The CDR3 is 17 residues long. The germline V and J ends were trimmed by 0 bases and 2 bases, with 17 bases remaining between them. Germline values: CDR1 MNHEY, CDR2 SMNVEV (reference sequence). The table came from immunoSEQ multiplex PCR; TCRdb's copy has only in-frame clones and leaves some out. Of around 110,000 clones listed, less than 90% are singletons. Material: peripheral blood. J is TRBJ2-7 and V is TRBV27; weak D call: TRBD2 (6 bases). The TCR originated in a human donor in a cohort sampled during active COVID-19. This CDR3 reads CASSLSLAGKGTYEQYF. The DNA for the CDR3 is TGTGCCAGCAGTTTATCGTTGGCGGGAAAAGGCACCTACGAGCAGTACTTC.